The 26 T cell receptor beta chains reported below all come from one sample, sequenced in a study of cytomegalovirus exposure and HLA in healthy donors. The study ran its PCR with 60 Vbeta and 13 Jbeta primers. Method: immunoSEQ multiplex PCR; TCRdb's copy keeps in-frame clones and lacks some. The data show 65,000 to 90,000 clones, with 76% seen just once and approximately 3% held by the top ten. The sequenced material came from PBMCs. Every receptor here comes from a middle-aged man in good health and CMV-seronegative.

The chain uses TRBV5-1 and TRBJ1-5, with a possible D match to TRBD1 (6 bases). Germline assignment: CDR1 SGHRS and CDR2 YFSETQ. Trimming left V 1 base short and J 1 base short, with 9 bases between. CDR3 length: 15 amino acids. The CDR3 is CASSLIGGSNQPQHF. CDR3 nucleotides: TGCGCCAGCAGCTTGATAGGGGGAAGCAATCAGCCCCAGCATTTT.

The chain couples TRBV9 to TRBJ2-5; 8 bases are a match to TRBD2. The V gene's germline CDR1 is SGDLS and CDR2 YYNGEE. V was clipped by 0 bases and J by 2 bases; unmatched bases: 0. The CDR3 runs 14 residues. Here the CDR3 DNA reads TGTGCCAGCAGCGTAGTAGCGGGGCAAGAGACCCAGTACTTC. This encodes CASSVVAGQETQYF.

The V and J genes are TRBV14 and TRBJ2-7, with D perhaps TRBD1 (5 bases). Trimming shortened V by 0 bases and J by 0 bases, and 12 bases separated the two germline ends. The CDR3 contains 16 residues. From germline, CDR1 is SGHDN and CDR2 FVKESK. The CDR3 DNA sequence: TGTGCCAGCAGCCAAGATAGGGCAGGGCGCTCCTACGAGCAGTACTTC. Translated, it gives CASSQDRAGRSYEQYF.

The J gene is TRBJ1-1, the V gene TRBV27; 7 nucleotides agree with TRBD1. Trimming cost V 2 bases and J 4 bases; bases outside gene matches: 13. The CDR3 is 17 amino acids. Germline values: CDR1 MNHEY, CDR2 SMNVEV (reference sequence). The CDR3 sequence: CASSLSGTALGGTEAFF. The CDR3 DNA reads TGTGCCAGCAGTTTAAGTGGGACAGCCCTTGGAGGCACTGAAGCTTTCTTT.

This clone was seen once. The chain couples TRBV27 to TRBJ2-5; D is unclear. Germline lookup yields CDR1 MNHEY and CDR2 SMNVEV (reference sequence). The CDR3 covers 13 residues. The V end lost 4 bases, the J end lost 0 bases, and 6 bases lay between the germline ends. The CDR3 nucleotides are TGTGCCAGCAGTTCTGAGTACCAAGAGACCCAGTACTTC. It translates to CASSSEYQETQYF.

V usage is TRBV27 and J usage is TRBJ2-7; 10 bases agree with TRBD2. J lost 6 bases, V lost 5 bases, and 16 bases had no gene match. The CDR3 has 17 amino acids. The germline V gene has CDR1 MNHEY and CDR2 SMNVEV (reference sequence). CDR3 in amino acids: CASSPIPRVAGGGEQYF. CDR3 in DNA: TGTGCCAGCAGTCCAATCCCCCGAGTAGCGGGGGGAGGCGAGCAGTACTTC.

This clone was observed a single time. The chain combines TRBV5-8 with TRBJ1-4, with D uncertain. The CDR3 totals 12 residues. V dropped 7 bases and J dropped 4 bases, with 8 bases sitting between them. CDR1 SGHTS and CDR2 YDEGEE come from the germline V gene. The CDR3 loop is CASGQLNEKLFF. CDR3 DNA: TGTGCCAGCGGGCAGCTTAATGAAAAACTGTTTTTT. The complete variable domain, with remaining parts taken from reference TRBV5-8 and TRBJ1-4, reads EAGVTQSPTHLIKTRGQQATLRCSPISGHTSVYWYQQALGLGLQFLLWYDEGEERNRGNFPPRFSGRQFPNYSSELNVNALELEDSALYLCASGQLNEKLFFGSGTQLSVL.

This clone appeared a few times. This rearrangement joins TRBV27 to TRBJ1-1; a possible D gene is TRBD1 (5 bases). With 2 bases removed from V and 0 bases from J, the gap between germline ends came to 7 bases. The length of the CDR3 is 14 residues. Germline lookup yields CDR1 MNHEY and CDR2 SMNVEV (reference sequence). CDR3 loop: CASSLDRMNTEAFF. The CDR3 DNA reads TGTGCCAGCAGTTTAGACAGAATGAACACTGAAGCTTTCTTT.

The chain is built from TRBV6-6 and TRBJ2-7; the match to TRBD1 covers 10 bases. With 3 bases clipped from V and 7 bases from J, the junction kept 6 bases outside the gene matches. The length of the CDR3 is 14 residues. In germline, CDR1 is MNHNY, CDR2 SVGAGI (reference sequence). This CDR3 is CASSYRTGGLEQYF. As DNA, the CDR3 is TGTGCCAGCAGTTATCGGACAGGGGGATTAGAGCAGTACTTC.

This clone was picked up one time. The chain joins TRBV4-3 to TRBJ2-1; 12 bases are a match to TRBD2. Losses at the gene ends were 3 bases for V and 8 bases for J; bases not matched to a gene: 5. From germline, CDR1 is LGHNA and CDR2 YSLEER. CDR3 length: 15 residues. Written as DNA, the CDR3 is TGCGCCAGCAGCCATACTAGCGGGGGGCTCGATGAGCAGTTCTTC. Amino acid sequence: CASSHTSGGLDEQFF.

The CDR3 DNA reads as TGTGCCAGCAGGGGGACAGGGGACTTCTACGAGCAGTACTTC. It specifies CASRGTGDFYEQYF. The chain carries TRBV6-5 and TRBJ2-7; 10 bases agree with TRBD1. The CDR3 runs 14 residues. The V gene end was trimmed by 6 bases and the J gene end by 3 bases; junction bases not matched to a gene: 5. Per germline, CDR1 MNHEY and CDR2 SVGAGI.

J is TRBJ2-7 and V is TRBV6-6, with 8 bases identical to TRBD1. This CDR3 is 16 amino acids long. Germline V lookup: CDR1 MNHNY, CDR2 SVGAGI (reference sequence). Trimming cost V 6 bases and J 3 bases; bases outside gene matches: 13. The CDR3 coding sequence is TGTGCCAGCAGCCATGACAGGACAGGGACGGTCTACGAGCAGTACTTC. Translated: CASSHDRTGTVYEQYF.

The J gene is TRBJ1-4, the V gene TRBV7-6, with TRBD1 identical over 7 bases. Trimming took 6 bases from V and 4 from J; bases not matched to a gene: 5. The CDR3 is made up of 14 amino acids. Germline assignment: CDR1 SGHVS and CDR2 FNYEAQ. Here the CDR3 reads CASRRGQVNEKLFF. CDR3 DNA: TGTGCCAGCAGACGAGGACAGGTTAATGAAAAACTGTTTTTT. Variable domain in full (rest from reference TRBV7-6 and TRBJ1-4): GAGVSQSPRYKVTKRGQDVALRCDPISGHVSLYWYRQALGQGPEFLTYFNYEAQQDKSGLPNDRFSAERPEGSISTLTIQRTEQRDSAMYRCASRRGQVNEKLFFGSGTQLSVL.

The CDR3 protein is CASSQSRDRANEQFF. Here the CDR3 DNA reads TGCGCCAGCAGCCAATCAAGGGACAGGGCCAATGAGCAGTTCTTC. The V gene is TRBV4-3, the J gene TRBJ2-1; TRBD1 matches at 9 bases. Germline V gene lookup returns CDR1 LGHNA and CDR2 YSLEER. CDR3 length: 15 amino acids. J lost 6 bases, V lost 2 bases, and 5 bases had no gene match.

This chain connects TRBV6-5 to TRBJ2-7, with D perhaps matching TRBD1 (5 bases). The CDR3 runs to 16 residues. V lost 0 bases and J lost 2, with 14 bases in between. Germline V gene lookup returns CDR1 MNHEY and CDR2 SVGAGI. CDR3 amino acids: CASSYSLGVWAYEQYF. The CDR3 coding sequence is TGTGCCAGCAGTTACTCGTTAGGGGTGTGGGCCTACGAGCAGTACTTC.

The chain employs TRBV4-2 and TRBJ2-3; D unclear. Germline values: CDR1 LGHNA, CDR2 YNFKEQ. The CDR3 extends over 16 amino acids. V lost 8 bases to trimming and J lost 3 bases, with 21 bases between them. This CDR3 is CASRFIQTRGTDTQYF. The DNA of the CDR3 is TGTGCCAGCCGGTTTATACAAACTCGAGGAACAGATACGCAGTATTTT.

This clone appeared a single time. The gene calls are TRBV6-5 and TRBJ2-7, with a weak D call TRBD1 (6 bases). V gave up 0 bases and J gave up 4 bases, with 10 bases separating them. CDR1 MNHEY and CDR2 SVGAGI come from the germline V gene. This CDR3 has 14 residues. CDR3 in DNA: TGTGCCAGCAGTTACTCGCGAGGGGGTTACGAGCAGTACTTC. This codes for CASSYSRGGYEQYF.

This chain connects TRBV6-5 to TRBJ2-7, with D perhaps matching TRBD2 (6 bases). Between the trimmed V and J ends, which lost 5 bases and 0 bases, there was a span of 14 bases. Per the germline V gene, CDR1 is MNHEY and CDR2 is SVGAGI. This CDR3 is 15 amino acids long. In DNA, the CDR3 is TGTGCCAGCAGTACGGGACTCCGCAGCTCCTACGAGCAGTACTTC. This translates into CASSTGLRSSYEQYF.

The V and J genes are TRBV11-3 and TRBJ2-1, with 9 bases matching TRBD1. Trimming at V came to 5 bases and at J to 7 bases, leaving 9 bases not matched to a gene. The V gene's germline CDR1 is SGHNT and CDR2 YENEEA. This CDR3 is built from 15 residues. The CDR3 nucleotides read TGTGCCAGCAGCCCCGGGACAGGGAATCGTAATGAGCAGTTCTTC. Its protein is CASSPGTGNRNEQFF.

Notes on this clone: The CDR3 end shows no conserved phenylalanine or tryptophan, and so a read error is likely. The limits of the CDR3 on the DNA are not certain, so only TCRdb's listed CDR3 is given. This chain links TRBV30 with TRBJ2-4; the table assigns TRBD2, which was not confirmed against the DNA. Germline assignment: CDR1 GTSNPN and CDR2 SVGIG (reference sequence). The CDR3 comprises 12 residues, both ends counted. CDR3 sequence reads: CAWSGGRGLYLI.

This clone was observed a single time. The chain employs TRBV14 and TRBJ1-1; D may be TRBD1 (6 bases). CDR3 length: 12 amino acids. V shed 2 bases and J shed 7 bases, with 8 bases lying between them. CDR1 is SGHDN, CDR2 FVKESK, per germline. CDR3 coding DNA: TGTGCCAGCAGCCAAACAGGGCTTGAAGCTTTCTTT. Protein sequence: CASSQTGLEAFF.

The rearrangement uses TRBV7-6 and TRBJ2-3; 15 nucleotides line up with TRBD2. Germline CDR1 SGHVS, CDR2 FNYEAQ. The CDR3 covers 17 residues. J gave up 5 bases and V 9 bases, and 12 bases lay outside the gene matches. CDR3 sequence (DNA): TGTGCCAGTTCTTCTGGACTAGCGGGGGGGCTGGGAGATACGCAGTATTTT. Translation gives CASSSGLAGGLGDTQYF.

In its sample, this clone was seen once. The CDR3 DNA reads TGTGCCAGCAGCTTATTATTCGGGGAGTCCTACGAGCAGTACTTC. It is translated as CASSLLFGESYEQYF. The V gene is TRBV7-3, the J gene TRBJ2-7, with a possible D match to TRBD2 (5 bases). Germline V CDR1 and CDR2: SGHTA, FQGTGA. Trimming cost V 2 bases and J 1 base, with 12 bases left between them. CDR3 size: 15 residues.

This chain connects TRBV6-5 to TRBJ1-3; D call uncertain. This CDR3 region has 15 residues. V gave up 5 bases and J gave up 1 base, with 12 bases separating them. CDR1 is MNHEY and CDR2 is SVGAGI in the germline V gene. The CDR3 nucleotides are TGTGCCAGCAGTAGACTTGGTGCATCTGGAAACACCATATATTTT. Its translation: CASSRLGASGNTIYF.

V gene TRBV7-3 combines with J gene TRBJ2-2, with 7 bases lining up with TRBD2. The CDR3 totals 16 residues. Germline V gene data show CDR1 as SGHTA and CDR2 as FQGTGA. The trim removed 2 bases at V and 1 base at J, leaving 4 bases unmatched. The CDR3 spells CASSLLTGGNTGELFF. CDR3 bases: TGTGCCAGCAGCTTATTAACGGGGGGGAACACCGGGGAGCTGTTTTTT.

The chain recombines TRBV2 with TRBJ2-7; unclear D gene. This CDR3 comprises 14 residues. The germline gives CDR1 SNHLY, CDR2 FYNNEI. The V end lost 2 bases, the J end lost 0 bases, and 8 bases lay between the germline ends. The CDR3 DNA follows: TGTGCCAGCAGTGAACCGTCGAGCTCCTACGAGCAGTACTTC. This gives the protein CASSEPSSSYEQYF.